This TCR beta chain was observed in a study of T-cell memory formation after mild COVID-19. Regarding the study as a whole: CM and EM subsets held most contracting CD4+ clones; EMRA held CD8+ ones. Contracting clones from day 15 to 85 had balanced CD4/CD8; later expanders favoured CD4+.

The CDR3 is 14 amino acids. The germline CDR1 and CDR2 sequences are KGHSH and LQKENI. Trimming removed 6 bases from V and 5 bases from J; junction bases left unmatched: 10. TCRdb called the 5' RACE reads again in MiXCR, with one record for every CDR3 protein. The table records hundreds of thousands of distinct CDR3 sequences, 15% to 20% of them present only once. This clonotype was observed a handful of times. Its antigen is unknown. The sample consisted of PBMCs or a T cell subset sorted from them (not recorded which). The V call is TRBV18, the J call TRBJ2-7, with 7 bases identical to TRBD2. The receptor was derived from an adult woman who had mild COVID-19 (a few samples of this study predate the infection). Cell type and time point are not known. In DNA form, the CDR3 reads TGTGCCAGCTCCCGGACTAGAGGCGTGGACGAGCAGTACTTC. It yields the protein CASSRTRGVDEQYF.